The entry below describes one TCR beta chain. This entry belongs to a study of blood T cell repertoires in COVID-19. Authors' methods: Reference gene primer amplification yielded estimated nucleated cell counts. Sequencing was performed with immunoSEQ multiplex PCR; in TCRdb, only in-frame clones are kept and a portion is missing. V and J calls and clone size are copied from that table; D and trimming were computed from the DNA. The sample contains 200,000 to 250,000 clones, about nine tenths of which appear only once. CDR1 and CDR2 from the germline V gene are SGDLS and YYNGEE. The germline V and J ends were trimmed by 0 bases and 10 bases, with 11 bases remaining between them. The CDR3 is made up of 14 amino acids.

This TCR derives from a man between 60 and 75 years old who had recovered from COVID-19. Specimen: peripheral blood. The chain is built from TRBV9 and TRBJ1-6; D not certain. The CDR3 region has the DNA TGTGCCAGCAGCGTAGAAGGGCGGGAGTCACCCCTCCACTTT. Residues: CASSVEGRESPLHF.